The source of this T cell receptor beta chain is a study of vaccination effects on CD4 cells after COVID-19. Regarding the study as a whole: The study found that only 1 of 255 vaccine-induced clones from healthy vaccinees cross-reacted with common cold coronaviruses.

This CDR3 comprises 13 residues. Germline-derived CDR1 and CDR2 are MGHDK and SYGVNS. Trimming pared 0 bases from V and 8 bases from J, leaving 5 bases between. This clone was detected once. Its specificity is not known. Within the ViraFEST assay, antigen-specific CD4+ T cells underwent expansion with viral peptide pools prior to sequencing. Culture lasted 10 days before CD4+ T cell isolation. Previously uninfected by SARS-CoV-2, the vaccine recipients also showed negative nucleocapsid antibodies. Roughly 1.9 million PBMC per well received approximately 10 IU/ml IL-2 and roughly 9.2 ug/ml peptides in culture. Cells had half their medium changed to IL-2 medium on days 3 and 7. Libraries were prepared by immunoSEQ multiplex PCR; TCRdb keeps only in-frame clonotypes and omits some of them. The sample lists around 54,000 clones, over 80% occurring once.

The receptor was isolated from a human donor who received a COVID-19 vaccine. The rearrangement links TRBV25-1 to TRBJ1-6; D is undetermined. The sequencing here drew on CD4+ T cells from PBMCs cultured with HCoV-229E spike peptides, taken before COVID-19 vaccination. The CDR3 reads CASSEYGDSPLHF. DNA for the CDR3: TGTGCCAGCAGTGAATACGGGGATTCACCCCTCCACTTT. The full variable domain, completed using reference TRBV25-1 and TRBJ1-6, is EADIYQTPRYLVIGTGKKITLECSQTMGHDKMYWYQQDPGMELHLIHYSYGVNSTEKGDLSSESTVSRIRTEHFPLTLESARPSHTSQYLCASSEYGDSPLHFGNGTRLTVT.